The sequence of this TCR beta chain was determined in a study of neurological immune-mediated disorders. TCRdb re-analysed the 5' RACE reads in MiXCR, keeping a single row per CDR3 protein. This sample yields more than 95,000 distinct CDR3 sequences, of which 10% to 14% are seen a single time; under 3.5% belongs to the top ten. The germline gives CDR1 DFQATT, CDR2 SNEGSKA (reference sequence). After removal of 4 bases from V and 7 bases from J, the junction contained 4 bases not matched to a gene. The CDR3 is 13 amino acids. Study outcomes and limitations: No sharing of CDR3 amino acid sequences was observed among expanded clones across subjects, suggesting private repertoires in all groups.

This clonotype was seen repeatedly, ten times or more. Its matching antigen is unknown. Time point here: longitudinal time-point 3. Where libraries were unsorted, they were derived from 2 million PBMCs stored at -80 degrees C. The V call is TRBV20-1, the J call TRBJ2-1; TRBD2 agrees at 10 bases. The receptor was isolated from a female donor with HTLV-1-associated myelopathy (HAM/TSP). Sequenced: PBMCs. The CDR3 sequence is CSATPGLANEQFF. In DNA form, the CDR3 reads TGCAGTGCTACTCCGGGACTAGCGAATGAGCAGTTCTTC.